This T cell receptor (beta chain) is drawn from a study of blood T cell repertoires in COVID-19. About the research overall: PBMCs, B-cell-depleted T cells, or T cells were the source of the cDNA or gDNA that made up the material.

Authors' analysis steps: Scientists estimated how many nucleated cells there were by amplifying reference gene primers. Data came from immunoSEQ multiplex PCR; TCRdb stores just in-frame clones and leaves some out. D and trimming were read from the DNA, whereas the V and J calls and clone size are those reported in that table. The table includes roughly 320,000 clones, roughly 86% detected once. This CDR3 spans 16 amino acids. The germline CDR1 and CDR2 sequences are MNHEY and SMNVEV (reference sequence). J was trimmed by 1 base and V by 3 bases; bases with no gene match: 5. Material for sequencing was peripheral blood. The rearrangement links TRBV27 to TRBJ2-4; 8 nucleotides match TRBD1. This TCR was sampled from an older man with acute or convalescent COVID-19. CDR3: CASSLPQGAAKNIQYF. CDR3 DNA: TGTGCCAGCAGTTTGCCGCAGGGGGCGGCCAAAAACATTCAGTACTTC.